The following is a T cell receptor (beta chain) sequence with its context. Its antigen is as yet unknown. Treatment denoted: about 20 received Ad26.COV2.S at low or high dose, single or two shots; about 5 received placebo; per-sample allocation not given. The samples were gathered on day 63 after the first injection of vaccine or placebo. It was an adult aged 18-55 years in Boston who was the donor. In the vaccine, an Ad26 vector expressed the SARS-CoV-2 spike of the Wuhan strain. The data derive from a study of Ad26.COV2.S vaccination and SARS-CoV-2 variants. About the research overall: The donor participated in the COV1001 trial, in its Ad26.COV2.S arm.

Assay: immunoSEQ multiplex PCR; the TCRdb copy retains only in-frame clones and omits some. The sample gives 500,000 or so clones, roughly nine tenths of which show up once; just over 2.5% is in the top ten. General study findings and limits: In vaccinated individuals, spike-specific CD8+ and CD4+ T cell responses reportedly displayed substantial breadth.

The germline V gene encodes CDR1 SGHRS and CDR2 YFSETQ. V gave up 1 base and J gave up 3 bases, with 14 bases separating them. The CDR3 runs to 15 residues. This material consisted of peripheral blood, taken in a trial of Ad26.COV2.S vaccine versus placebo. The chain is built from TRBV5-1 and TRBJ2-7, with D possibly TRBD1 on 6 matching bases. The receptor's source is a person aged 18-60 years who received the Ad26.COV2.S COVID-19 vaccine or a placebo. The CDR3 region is CASSLNTGHIYEQYV. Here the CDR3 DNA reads TGCGCCAGCAGCTTGAATACGGGACACATCTACGAGCAGTACGTC.